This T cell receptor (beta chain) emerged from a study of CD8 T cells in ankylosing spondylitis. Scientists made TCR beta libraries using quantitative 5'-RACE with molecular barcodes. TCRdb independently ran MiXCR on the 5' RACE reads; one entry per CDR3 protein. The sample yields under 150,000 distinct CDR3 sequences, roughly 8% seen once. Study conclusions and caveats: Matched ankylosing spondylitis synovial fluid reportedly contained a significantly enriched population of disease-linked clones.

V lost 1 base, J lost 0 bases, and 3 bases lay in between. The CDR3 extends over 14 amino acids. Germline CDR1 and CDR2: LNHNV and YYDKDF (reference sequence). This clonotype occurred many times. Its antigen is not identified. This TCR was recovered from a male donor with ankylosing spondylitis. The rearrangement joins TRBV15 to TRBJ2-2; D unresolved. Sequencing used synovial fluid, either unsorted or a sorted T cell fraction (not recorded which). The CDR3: CATSRGSNTGELFF. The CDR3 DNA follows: TGTGCCACCAGCAGAGGATCGAACACCGGGGAGCTGTTTTTT.